This T cell receptor beta chain derives from a study of shared clonotypes between healthy human individuals. V was trimmed by 1 base and J by 2 bases, leaving 13 bases between them. Looked up from germline, CDR1 is SGHVS and CDR2 is FQNEAQ. This CDR3 has 16 amino acids. The assay was immunoSEQ multiplex PCR, and TCRdb's table has in-frame clones only and misses some. Among about 1.5 million clones listed, over 95% were seen once. The source material was naive CD4+ T cells sorted from blood. Subset noted: CD45RA+ positively selected. The V and J genes are TRBV7-8 and TRBJ2-3; a possible D gene is TRBD2 (5 bases). This receptor was identified in a man aged 25-45 years in good health. CDR3 region: CASSLGVTIPTDTQYF. DNA of the CDR3: TGTGCCAGCAGCTTAGGAGTGACTATACCCACAGATACGCAGTATTTT.